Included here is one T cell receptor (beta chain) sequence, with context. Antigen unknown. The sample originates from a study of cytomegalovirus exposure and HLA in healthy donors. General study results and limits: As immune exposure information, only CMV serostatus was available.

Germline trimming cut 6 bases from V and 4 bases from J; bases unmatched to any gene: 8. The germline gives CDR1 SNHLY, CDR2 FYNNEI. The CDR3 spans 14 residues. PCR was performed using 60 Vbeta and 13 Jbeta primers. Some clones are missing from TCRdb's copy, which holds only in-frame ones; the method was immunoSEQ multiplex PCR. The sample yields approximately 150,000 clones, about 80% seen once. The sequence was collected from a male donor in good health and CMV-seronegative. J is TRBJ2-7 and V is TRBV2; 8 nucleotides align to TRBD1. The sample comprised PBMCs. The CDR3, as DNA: TGTGCCAGCAGCGTCGGACAGGGTGCTTACGAGCAGTACTTC. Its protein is CASSVGQGAYEQYF.